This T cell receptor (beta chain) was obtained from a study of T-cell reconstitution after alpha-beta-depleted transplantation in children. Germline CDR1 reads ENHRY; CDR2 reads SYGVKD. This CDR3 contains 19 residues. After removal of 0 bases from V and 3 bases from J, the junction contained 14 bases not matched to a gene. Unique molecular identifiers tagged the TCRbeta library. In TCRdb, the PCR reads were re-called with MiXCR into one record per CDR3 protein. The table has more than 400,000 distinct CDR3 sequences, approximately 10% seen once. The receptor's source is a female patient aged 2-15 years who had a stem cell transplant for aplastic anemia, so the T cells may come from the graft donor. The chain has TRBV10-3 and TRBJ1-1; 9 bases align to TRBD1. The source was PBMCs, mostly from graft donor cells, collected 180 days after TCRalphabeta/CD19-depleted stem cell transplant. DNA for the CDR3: TGTGCCATCAGTGAGTCGCCCCGGGACAGGGCCCTTCTCTACACTGAAGCTTTCTTT. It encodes CAISESPRDRALLYTEAFF.